The rows below give T cell receptor beta chains drawn from one sample of a study of cytomegalovirus exposure and HLA in healthy donors. Sequencing used immunoSEQ multiplex PCR; TCRdb keeps in-frame clones, though not all of them. The table shows a few hundred thousand clones, with around 89% occurring only once. The sequencing input was PBMCs. All receptors derive from a woman aged 18-35 years in good health and CMV-seronegative. Each CDR3 is given with its conserved first and last residue. D genes are given only for firm matches. Clone sizes are given selectively: once, few, many, or a class where the clone is expanded.

d_call	clone_size	v_call	j_call	cdr3_aa	cdr3_nt
TRBD1	.	TRBV27	TRBJ1-5	CASSLGHGQGANQPQHF	TGTGCCAGCAGTTTAGGGCACGGACAGGGGGCTAATCAGCCCCAGCATTTT
.	.	TRBV6-1	TRBJ2-7	CASSEGGTLLEQYF	TGTGCCAGCAGTGAAGGGGGGACTCTGCTGGAGCAGTACTTC
.	.	TRBV18	TRBJ1-2	CASSRSLTDGFYGYTF	TGTGCCAGCTCACGCTCCTTGACAGATGGGTTCTATGGCTACACCTTC
.	.	TRBV6-6	TRBJ1-2	CASSRGFYGYTF	TGTGCCAGCAGCCGCGGCTTCTATGGCTACACCTTC
.	.	TRBV5-1	TRBJ2-1	CASKYPSDRGSEQFF	TGCGCCAGCAAGTATCCTAGCGACCGAGGTAGTGAGCAGTTCTTC
TRBD2	.	TRBV11-3	TRBJ2-2	CASSHWTSGRARRTGELFF	TGTGCCAGCAGCCACTGGACTAGCGGGAGGGCCCGGCGCACCGGGGAGCTGTTTTTT
TRBD1	.	TRBV5-5	TRBJ1-5	CASSKGGVSNQPQHF	TGTGCCAGCAGTAAAGGGGGCGTTAGCAATCAGCCCCAGCATTTT
TRBD1	.	TRBV5-1	TRBJ2-5	CASSATGGQETQYF	TGCGCCAGCAGCGCAACAGGGGGCCAAGAGACCCAGTACTTC
.	.	TRBV7-9	TRBJ2-5	CASSTQGNWQETQYF	TGTGCCAGCAGCACACAGGGAAATTGGCAAGAGACCCAGTACTTC
.	once	TRBV5-5	TRBJ1-2	CASSLVPQSNYGYTF	TGTGCCAGCAGCTTGGTTCCCCAATCTAACTATGGCTACACCTTC
.	.	TRBV6-1	TRBJ1-2	CASSVLDGYTF	TGTGCCAGCAGTGTATTAGATGGCTACACCTTC
TRBD1	.	TRBV2	TRBJ1-5	CASSRTGGSNQSQHF	TGTGCCAGCAGCAGGACAGGGGGATCCAATCAGTCCCAGCATTTT
TRBD1	.	TRBV7-2	TRBJ1-2	CASSLLWDSPYGYTF	TGTGCCAGCAGCTTATTGTGGGACAGCCCCTATGGCTACACCTTC
TRBD1	.	TRBV7-8	TRBJ1-6	CASSLDLGGGGSPLHF	TGTGCCAGCAGCTTAGACTTAGGGGGCGGAGGTTCACCCCTCCACTTT
.	.	TRBV7-2	TRBJ1-2	CASSSPERGPNGGYTF	TGTGCCAGCAGCTCACCAGAGCGGGGACCTAATGGGGGCTACACCTTC
.	.	TRBV11-3	TRBJ2-7	CASSRLGPYEQYF	TGTGCCAGCAGCCGATTGGGGCCTTACGAGCAGTACTTC
.	.	TRBV7-8	TRBJ2-5	CASSWGGRAETQYF	TGTGCCAGCAGTTGGGGGGGCCGAGCAGAGACCCAGTACTTC
.	.	TRBV5-1	TRBJ2-3	CASSPLATDTQYF	TGCGCCAGCAGTCCCCTAGCGACGGATACGCAGTATTTT
.	.	TRBV6-1	TRBJ1-5	CASSEITGFQPQHF	TGTGCCAGCAGTGAAATCACAGGGTTTCAGCCCCAGCATTTT
TRBD1	few	TRBV6-5	TRBJ2-4	CASSSPGTGSKNIQYF	TGTGCCAGCAGTTCCCCCGGGACAGGGAGTAAAAACATTCAGTACTTC
.	.	TRBV27	TRBJ2-2	CASGLQTNTGELFF	TGTGCCAGCGGACTTCAAACTAACACCGGGGAGCTGTTTTTT
.	.	TRBV18	TRBJ2-7	CASSPRETYYEQYF	TGTGCCAGCTCACCCAGGGAAACGTACTACGAGCAGTACTTC
TRBD2	.	TRBV7-6	TRBJ2-7	CASSPGLAGDYEQYF	TGTGCCAGCAGCCCGGGACTAGCGGGGGACTACGAGCAGTACTTC
.	once	TRBV28	TRBJ1-3	CASSLAQSARFGNTIYF	TGTGCCAGCAGTTTAGCCCAATCTGCGAGGTTTGGAAACACCATATATTTT
.	.	TRBV19	TRBJ1-4	CASSIPGENEKLFF	TGTGCCAGTAGTATTCCAGGGGAAAATGAAAAACTGTTTTTT
.	once	TRBV5-4	TRBJ1-6	CASSLDGGVNSPLHF	TGTGCCAGCAGCTTGGATGGGGGGGTTAATTCACCCCTCCACTTT
.	.	TRBV7-3	TRBJ1-1	CASSLTGGNTEAFF	TGTGCCAGCAGCTTAACAGGGGGGAACACTGAAGCTTTCTTT
TRBD1	.	TRBV6-1	TRBJ1-1	CASSGSRDRGNTEAFF	TGTGCCAGCAGTGGATCCCGGGACAGGGGGAACACTGAAGCTTTCTTT
.	.	TRBV7-2	TRBJ1-6	CASSLGAPRAYNSPLHF	TGTGCCAGCAGCTTAGGGGCCCCCAGGGCCTATAATTCACCCCTCCACTTT
.	few	TRBV11-2	TRBJ1-5	CASSWAGEINQPQHF	TGTGCCAGCAGTTGGGCAGGGGAGATAAATCAGCCCCAGCATTTT
.	.	TRBV5-6	TRBJ2-7	CASSLSPGPVDEQYF	TGTGCCAGCAGCTTGTCTCCAGGGCCGGTGGACGAGCAGTACTTC
.	.	TRBV7-9	TRBJ1-2	CASSSFPRGYGYTF	TGTGCCAGCAGCTCATTTCCCCGAGGCTATGGCTACACCTTC
.	.	TRBV21-1	TRBJ2-7	CASSIRDRGRSLEQYF	TGTGCCAGCAGCATACGGGACAGGGGAAGATCCCTCGAGCAGTACTTC
TRBD2	once	TRBV6-5	TRBJ2-7	CASSLGLAGNYEQYF	TGTGCCAGCAGCTTGGGACTAGCGGGGAATTACGAGCAGTACTTC
TRBD2	few	TRBV7-8	TRBJ2-5	CASSLVDGRGETQYF	TGTGCCAGCAGCTTAGTCGACGGGAGGGGAGAGACCCAGTACTTC
.	.	TRBV19	TRBJ1-4	CASSTKTGSATNEKLFF	TGTGCCAGTAGTACCAAGACAGGCTCTGCAACTAATGAAAAACTGTTTTTT
.	.	TRBV5-1	TRBJ2-1	CASSLGDRTYNEQFF	TGCGCCAGCAGCTTGGGTGACAGGACCTACAATGAGCAGTTCTTC
TRBD1	.	TRBV6-6	TRBJ1-1	CASSQAGTVNTEAFF	TGTGCCAGCAGCCAGGCCGGGACAGTAAACACTGAAGCTTTCTTT
.	.	TRBV11-2	TRBJ2-7	CASSRRTDSPYEQYF	TGTGCCAGCAGCAGGAGGACGGACAGTCCCTACGAGCAGTACTTC
.	.	TRBV30	TRBJ2-7	CAWSVRVGYGEQYF	TGTGCCTGGAGTGTACGGGTTGGGTACGGGGAGCAGTACTTC
.	.	TRBV6-1	TRBJ2-7	CASSELQISYEQYF	TGTGCCAGCAGTGAACTTCAGATCTCCTACGAGCAGTACTTC
TRBD2	.	TRBV7-8	TRBJ2-3	CASRSPGTSQRDTQYF	TGTGCCAGCAGAAGTCCCGGGACTAGCCAACGAGATACGCAGTATTTT
TRBD1	.	TRBV6-6	TRBJ1-5	CASSSRTGEVNQPQHF	TGTGCCAGCAGTAGCAGGACAGGCGAAGTCAATCAGCCCCAGCATTTT
.	.	TRBV7-2	TRBJ2-7	CASSFGSHEQYF	TGTGCCAGCAGCTTCGGGAGCCACGAGCAGTACTTC